These 29 T cell receptor beta chains were sequenced from one sample in a study of identical twins. TCRdb redid the calling of the 5' RACE reads with MiXCR, one entry per CDR3 protein. This table holds 200,000 to 250,000 distinct CDR3 sequences, over 9.5% found once. This sample was shared with a second study, whose subject was yellow fever vaccine responses in identical twins.

The sequenced sample consisted of memory (CD45RO+) T cells sorted from blood. The origin of the receptors is a woman aged 18-29 years in good health.

This clonotype was seen more than once but under ten times. The V and J genes are TRBV2 and TRBJ2-7; 9 bases are shared with TRBD1. The CDR3 runs to 14 residues. Germline values: CDR1 SNHLY, CDR2 FYNNEI. V lost 5 bases to trimming and J lost 4 bases; unmatched junction nucleotides: 6. CDR3 coding DNA: TGTGCCAGCAGTCGTACAGGGGGCTTATACGAGCAGTACTTC. Translated, it gives CASSRTGGLYEQYF.

This clonotype was observed many times. J is TRBJ2-3 and V is TRBV12-3 or TRBV12-4; weak D call: TRBD1 (5 bases). This CDR3 contains 16 residues. V was cut by 8 bases and J by 0 bases, with 18 bases left in between. In nucleotides, the CDR3 is TGTGCCAGCGCTACAGGCCCAGTCCCTAGCACAGATACGCAGTATTTT. Residues: CASATGPVPSTDTQYF.

The gene calls are TRBV6-2 or TRBV6-3 and TRBJ2-4, with 7 bases matching TRBD1. CDR3 size: 13 residues. After removal of 3 bases from V and 8 bases from J, the junction contained 4 bases not matched to a gene. Germline CDR1 and CDR2: MNHEY and SVGEGT. The CDR3 bases are TGTGCCAGCAGTTATACTGACAGGGACATTCAGTACTTC. Amino acids: CASSYTDRDIQYF.

The chain joins TRBV20-1 to TRBJ2-1; 7 bases line up with TRBD2. The ends lost 6 bases at V and 9 bases at J; junction bases unmatched: 8. The CDR3 has 12 amino acids. Germline values: CDR1 DFQATT, CDR2 SNEGSKA (reference sequence). The CDR3 protein is CSARTRSVEQFF. In nucleotides, the CDR3 is TGCAGTGCCAGGACTAGATCCGTTGAGCAGTTCTTC.

This clonotype was observed a few times. The J gene is TRBJ2-1, the V gene TRBV11-2; 7 nucleotides agree with TRBD1. Looked up from germline, CDR1 is SGHAT and CDR2 is FQNNGV. The CDR3 is 19 amino acids. Unmatched junction bases numbered 21, after V lost 2 bases and J lost 8 bases. The CDR3 DNA sequence: TGTGCCAGCAGCTTAATAGTGGTTAGGGGGCGAAATGGGTCCGATGAGCAGTTCTTC. It specifies CASSLIVVRGRNGSDEQFF.

In its sample, this clonotype was seen a few times. The CDR3 here is CASSFRGGRVYGYTF. The DNA of the CDR3 is TGTGCCAGCAGCTTCCGGGGAGGCAGGGTCTATGGCTACACCTTC. The V and J genes are TRBV5-4 and TRBJ1-2; possibly TRBD1 for D (5 bases). CDR1 and CDR2 from the germline V gene are SGHNT and YYREEE (reference sequence). The V end lost 2 bases, the J end lost 4 bases, and 15 bases lay between the germline ends. The CDR3 contains 15 residues.

This clonotype was detected many times. The chain combines TRBV28 with TRBJ2-1; D possibly matches TRBD1 or TRBD2 (5 bases each). Trimming took off 7 bases at V and 0 bases at J, with 19 bases between the two ends. This CDR3 comprises 17 residues. Germline-derived CDR1 and CDR2 are MDHEN and SYDVKM. The CDR3 DNA reads as TGTGCCAGCACCCCCCGAGGGTCGGGGCTCTCCTACAATGAGCAGTTCTTC. It encodes CASTPRGSGLSYNEQFF.

This clonotype was seen only a few times. This rearrangement joins TRBV20-1 to TRBJ1-5; D remains unclear. V was pared by 3 bases and J by 6 bases, with 6 bases between. The CDR3 has 11 residues. Per germline, CDR1 DFQATT and CDR2 SNEGSKA (reference sequence). This CDR3 is CSASLGQPQHF. The CDR3 bases are TGCAGTGCTAGTTTGGGTCAGCCCCAGCATTTT.

Ten or more counts support this clonotype. The chain links TRBV29-1 to TRBJ2-7, with D possibly TRBD2 on 5 matching bases. V was clipped by 4 bases and J by 3 bases, with 7 bases between them. Germline V gene data show CDR1 as SQVTM and CDR2 as ANQGSEA. The CDR3 has 11 amino acids. The CDR3 loop is CSVAGFYEQYF. Here the CDR3 DNA reads TGCAGCGTTGCGGGATTCTACGAGCAGTACTTC.

In this sample, this clonotype turned up a few times. The chain employs TRBV7-8 and TRBJ2-1; 11 bases align to TRBD2. Germline-derived CDR1 and CDR2 are SGHVS and FQNEAQ. J lost 9 bases, V lost 2 bases, and 6 bases had no gene match. This CDR3 region has 15 residues. The CDR3 DNA reads TGTGCCAGCAGCTTAAGTAGCGGGGGGGCGGTTGAGCAGTTCTTC. The encoded protein is CASSLSSGGAVEQFF.

This clonotype has ten or more counts. The V gene is TRBV5-1, the J gene TRBJ1-1; 8 nucleotides line up with TRBD1. Per the germline V gene, CDR1 is SGHRS and CDR2 is YFSETQ. V trimming: 4 bases; J trimming: 1 base; junction bases outside the gene matches: 3. CDR3 size: 14 residues. CDR3 amino acids: CASSVDRANTEAFF. Written as DNA, the CDR3 is TGCGCCAGCAGCGTGGACAGGGCGAACACTGAAGCTTTCTTT. Looking up the rest from reference TRBV5-1 and TRBJ1-1 gives the full variable domain: KAGVTQTPRYLIKTRGQQVTLSCSPISGHRSVSWYQQTPGQGLQFLFEYFSETQRNKGNFPGRFSGRQFSNSRSEMNVSTLELGDSALYLCASSVDRANTEAFFGQGTRLTVV.

The V gene is TRBV19, the J gene TRBJ2-7, with a possible D match to TRBD1 (5 bases). V was cut by 3 bases and J by 6 bases, with 12 bases left in between. The CDR3 spans 13 residues. Germline values: CDR1 LNHDA, CDR2 SQIVND (reference sequence). The CDR3 DNA follows: TGTGCCAGTAGTATCACTCAGGGAACCGAGCAGTACTTC. Translating it yields CASSITQGTEQYF.

This clonotype has just a few counts. The rearrangement links TRBV9 to TRBJ2-1; 10 nucleotides line up with TRBD2. Unmatched junction bases numbered 20, after V lost 1 base and J lost 10 bases. Looked up from germline, CDR1 is SGDLS and CDR2 is YYNGEE. This CDR3 comprises 19 residues. Here the CDR3 reads CASSVNSGGAGLLLREQFF. In nucleotides, the CDR3 is TGTGCCAGCAGCGTAAACAGCGGGGGGGCCGGTCTGCTCTTAAGGGAGCAGTTCTTC.

This clonotype has only a few counts. The genes are TRBV12-3 or TRBV12-4 and TRBJ2-2, with TRBD2 identical over 7 bases. Trimming removed 1 base from V and 4 bases from J; junction bases left unmatched: 6. The CDR3 consists of 16 residues. The CDR3 sequence: CASSLGTGGLTGELFF. CDR3 DNA: TGTGCCAGCAGTTTAGGTACGGGAGGACTCACCGGGGAGCTGTTTTTT.

The chain joins TRBV20-1 to TRBJ2-1; D might be TRBD2 (7 bases). The CDR3 runs 13 residues. Trimming removed 5 bases at V and 8 bases at J, with 16 bases between. From germline, CDR1 is DFQATT and CDR2 SNEGSKA (reference sequence). The CDR3 DNA follows: TGCAGTGCTGGACGGGGGGCGACGGATGAGCAGTTCTTC. Its protein is CSAGRGATDEQFF.

The chain combines TRBV14 with TRBJ1-1; possibly TRBD1 for D (5 bases). From germline, CDR1 is SGHDN and CDR2 FVKESK. V was trimmed by 1 base and J by 6 bases, leaving 12 bases between them. The CDR3 totals 14 residues. CDR3 coding DNA: TGTGCCAGCAGCCAAGGCGGCAGGGTCGCTGAAGCTTTCTTT. Translated: CASSQGGRVAEAFF. Filled out from reference TRBV14 and TRBJ1-1, the complete variable domain reads EAGVTQFPSHSVIEKGQTVTLRCDPISGHDNLYWYRRVMGKEIKFLLHFVKESKQDESGMPNNRFLAERTGGTYSTLKVQPAELEDSGVYFCASSQGGRVAEAFFGQGTRLTVV.

This clonotype was observed at least ten times. The chain carries TRBV4-3 and TRBJ2-5; no reliable D call. Germline V gives CDR1 LGHNA, CDR2 YSLEER. Trimming left V 0 bases short and J 7 bases short, with 6 bases between. This CDR3 has 12 residues. The CDR3 sequence is CASSQDTRTQYF. CDR3 DNA: TGCGCCAGCAGCCAAGATACCCGGACCCAGTACTTC.

This clonotype was seen repeatedly, ten times or more. The chain recombines TRBV7-3 with TRBJ2-3, with 7 nucleotides matching TRBD1. Germline CDR1 and CDR2: SGHTA and FQGTGA. The ends lost 2 bases at V and 0 bases at J; junction bases unmatched: 2. The length of the CDR3 is 15 residues. CDR3 sequence reads: CASSLEGGSTDTQYF. CDR3 nucleotides: TGTGCCAGCAGCTTAGAAGGGGGCAGCACAGATACGCAGTATTTT. Full variable domain (missing parts from reference TRBV7-3 and TRBJ2-3): GAGVSQTPSNKVTEKGKYVELRCDPISGHTALYWYRQSLGQGPEFLIYFQGTGAADDSGLPNDRFFAVRPEGSVSTLKIQRTERGDSAVYLCASSLEGGSTDTQYFGPGTRLTVL.

The table lists this clonotype with a few counts. V usage is TRBV18 and J usage is TRBJ2-1; D is tentatively TRBD1 or TRBD2 (6 bases each). V shed 0 bases and J shed 1 base, with 13 bases lying between them. This CDR3 is built from 17 residues. In germline, CDR1 is KGHSH, CDR2 LQKENI. In DNA, the CDR3 is TGTGCCAGCTCACCACCGGGGTCGGGGGCTTCCTACAATGAGCAGTTCTTC. Encoded protein: CASSPPGSGASYNEQFF.

The rearrangement links TRBV20-1 to TRBJ2-1; D is perhaps TRBD2 (6 bases). The CDR3 extends over 16 amino acids. Germline V CDR1 and CDR2: DFQATT, SNEGSKA (reference sequence). Trimming took 3 bases from V and 2 from J, leaving 17 bases between them. In DNA, the CDR3 is TGCAGTGCTAGCCTCCAGTTCGGGGGAGCCTACAATGAGCAGTTCTTC. Its protein product is CSASLQFGGAYNEQFF.

This chain links TRBV20-1 with TRBJ2-3; D possibly corresponds to TRBD2 (6 bases). This CDR3 contains 13 residues. V was cut by 3 bases and J by 4 bases, with 11 bases left in between. From germline, CDR1 is DFQATT and CDR2 SNEGSKA (reference sequence). The CDR3 coding sequence is TGCAGTGCTAGGGAGGGGTACCCAGATACGCAGTATTTT. Its translation: CSAREGYPDTQYF.

The J gene is TRBJ2-3, the V gene TRBV10-3; tentatively, D is TRBD2 (6 bases). Germline-derived CDR1 and CDR2 are ENHRY and SYGVKD. The CDR3 is 13 amino acids. V was pared by 8 bases and J by 0 bases, with 9 bases between. The chain's CDR3 is CAIGSGSTDTQYF. In DNA form, the CDR3 reads TGTGCCATCGGGAGCGGGAGCACAGATACGCAGTATTTT.

The chain carries TRBV30 and TRBJ1-3; tentative D call: TRBD1 (5 bases). The V gene lost 3 bases and the J gene lost 1 base, with 10 bases spanning the gap. CDR1 and CDR2 (germline): GTSNPN, SVGIG (reference sequence). The CDR3 has 14 residues. CDR3 coding DNA: TGTGCCTGGAGGACCCAGGGTTCTGGAAACACCATATATTTT. Translation: CAWRTQGSGNTIYF.

The chain links TRBV24-1 to TRBJ2-5, with TRBD1 matching over 9 bases. The CDR3 covers 16 residues. Looked up from germline, CDR1 is KGHDR and CDR2 is SFDVKD. Trimming at V came to 3 bases and at J to 5 bases, leaving 9 bases not matched to a gene. CDR3 amino acids: CATSDRGQGNRETQYF. DNA of the CDR3: TGTGCCACCAGTGATCGGGGACAGGGTAATCGGGAGACCCAGTACTTC.

This clonotype appeared many times. The V and J genes are TRBV5-1 and TRBJ2-5; TRBD2 matches 10 bases. This CDR3 has 14 amino acids. Germline V gene data show CDR1 as SGHRS and CDR2 as YFSETQ. The junction had 4 bases not matched to a gene; V was cut back by 3 bases and J by 5 bases. The CDR3 reads CASSWTSGGETQYF. The CDR3 nucleotides read TGCGCCAGCAGCTGGACTAGCGGAGGGGAGACCCAGTACTTC.

The CDR3 region has the DNA TGTGCCAGCAGCTTAGAAAACACCGGGGAGCTGTTTTTT. It codes for CASSLENTGELFF. The chain uses TRBV11-3 and TRBJ2-2, with unresolved D. The CDR3 runs to 13 residues. The germline V gene has CDR1 SGHNT and CDR2 YENEEA. The V end was cut by 0 bases, the J end by 2 bases, with 1 base between.

This clonotype has ten or more counts. The chain carries TRBV7-8 and TRBJ2-3; D unresolved. From germline, CDR1 is SGHVS and CDR2 FQNEAQ. V lost 1 base to trimming and J lost 0 bases, with 8 bases between them. The CDR3 is 15 residues long. The CDR3 spells CASSLDRISTDTQYF. In DNA form, the CDR3 reads TGTGCCAGCAGCTTAGACCGGATAAGCACAGATACGCAGTATTTT.

This clonotype was counted only a few times. The chain is built from TRBV5-4 and TRBJ2-1; 11 bases are a match to TRBD2. V was pared by 4 bases and J by 4 bases, with 4 bases of the junction left unmatched. Germline CDR1 reads SGHNT; CDR2 reads YYREEE (reference sequence). The CDR3 runs to 15 residues. Written as DNA, the CDR3 is TGTGCCAGCAGCGAGGGACTAGCGGATTACAATGAGCAGTTCTTC. Translating gives CASSEGLADYNEQFF.

This clonotype was found a few times. The CDR3 bases are TGTGCCAGCAGTGAGGGAGGACAGGGAGGTCAGCCCCAGCATTTT. Translating it yields CASSEGGQGGQPQHF. The J gene is TRBJ1-5, the V gene TRBV6-1; 8 bases align to TRBD1. The CDR3 is 15 amino acids. Unmatched junction bases numbered 7, after V lost 3 bases and J lost 6 bases. Germline CDR1 and CDR2: MNHNS and SASEGT.